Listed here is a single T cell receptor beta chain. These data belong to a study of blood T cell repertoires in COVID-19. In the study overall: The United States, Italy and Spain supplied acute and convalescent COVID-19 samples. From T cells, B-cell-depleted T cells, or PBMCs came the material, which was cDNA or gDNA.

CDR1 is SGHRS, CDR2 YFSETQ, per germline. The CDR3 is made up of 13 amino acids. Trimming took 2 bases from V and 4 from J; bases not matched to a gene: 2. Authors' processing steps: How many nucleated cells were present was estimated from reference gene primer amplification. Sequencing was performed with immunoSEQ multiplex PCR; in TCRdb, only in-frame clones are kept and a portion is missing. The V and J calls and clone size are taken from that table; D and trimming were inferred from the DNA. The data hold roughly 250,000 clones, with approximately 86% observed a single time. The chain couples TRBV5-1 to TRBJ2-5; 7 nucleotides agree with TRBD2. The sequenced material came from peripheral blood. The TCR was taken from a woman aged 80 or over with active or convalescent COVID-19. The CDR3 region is CASSLSGIETQYF. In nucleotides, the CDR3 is TGCGCCAGCAGCTTAAGCGGGATAGAGACCCAGTACTTC.